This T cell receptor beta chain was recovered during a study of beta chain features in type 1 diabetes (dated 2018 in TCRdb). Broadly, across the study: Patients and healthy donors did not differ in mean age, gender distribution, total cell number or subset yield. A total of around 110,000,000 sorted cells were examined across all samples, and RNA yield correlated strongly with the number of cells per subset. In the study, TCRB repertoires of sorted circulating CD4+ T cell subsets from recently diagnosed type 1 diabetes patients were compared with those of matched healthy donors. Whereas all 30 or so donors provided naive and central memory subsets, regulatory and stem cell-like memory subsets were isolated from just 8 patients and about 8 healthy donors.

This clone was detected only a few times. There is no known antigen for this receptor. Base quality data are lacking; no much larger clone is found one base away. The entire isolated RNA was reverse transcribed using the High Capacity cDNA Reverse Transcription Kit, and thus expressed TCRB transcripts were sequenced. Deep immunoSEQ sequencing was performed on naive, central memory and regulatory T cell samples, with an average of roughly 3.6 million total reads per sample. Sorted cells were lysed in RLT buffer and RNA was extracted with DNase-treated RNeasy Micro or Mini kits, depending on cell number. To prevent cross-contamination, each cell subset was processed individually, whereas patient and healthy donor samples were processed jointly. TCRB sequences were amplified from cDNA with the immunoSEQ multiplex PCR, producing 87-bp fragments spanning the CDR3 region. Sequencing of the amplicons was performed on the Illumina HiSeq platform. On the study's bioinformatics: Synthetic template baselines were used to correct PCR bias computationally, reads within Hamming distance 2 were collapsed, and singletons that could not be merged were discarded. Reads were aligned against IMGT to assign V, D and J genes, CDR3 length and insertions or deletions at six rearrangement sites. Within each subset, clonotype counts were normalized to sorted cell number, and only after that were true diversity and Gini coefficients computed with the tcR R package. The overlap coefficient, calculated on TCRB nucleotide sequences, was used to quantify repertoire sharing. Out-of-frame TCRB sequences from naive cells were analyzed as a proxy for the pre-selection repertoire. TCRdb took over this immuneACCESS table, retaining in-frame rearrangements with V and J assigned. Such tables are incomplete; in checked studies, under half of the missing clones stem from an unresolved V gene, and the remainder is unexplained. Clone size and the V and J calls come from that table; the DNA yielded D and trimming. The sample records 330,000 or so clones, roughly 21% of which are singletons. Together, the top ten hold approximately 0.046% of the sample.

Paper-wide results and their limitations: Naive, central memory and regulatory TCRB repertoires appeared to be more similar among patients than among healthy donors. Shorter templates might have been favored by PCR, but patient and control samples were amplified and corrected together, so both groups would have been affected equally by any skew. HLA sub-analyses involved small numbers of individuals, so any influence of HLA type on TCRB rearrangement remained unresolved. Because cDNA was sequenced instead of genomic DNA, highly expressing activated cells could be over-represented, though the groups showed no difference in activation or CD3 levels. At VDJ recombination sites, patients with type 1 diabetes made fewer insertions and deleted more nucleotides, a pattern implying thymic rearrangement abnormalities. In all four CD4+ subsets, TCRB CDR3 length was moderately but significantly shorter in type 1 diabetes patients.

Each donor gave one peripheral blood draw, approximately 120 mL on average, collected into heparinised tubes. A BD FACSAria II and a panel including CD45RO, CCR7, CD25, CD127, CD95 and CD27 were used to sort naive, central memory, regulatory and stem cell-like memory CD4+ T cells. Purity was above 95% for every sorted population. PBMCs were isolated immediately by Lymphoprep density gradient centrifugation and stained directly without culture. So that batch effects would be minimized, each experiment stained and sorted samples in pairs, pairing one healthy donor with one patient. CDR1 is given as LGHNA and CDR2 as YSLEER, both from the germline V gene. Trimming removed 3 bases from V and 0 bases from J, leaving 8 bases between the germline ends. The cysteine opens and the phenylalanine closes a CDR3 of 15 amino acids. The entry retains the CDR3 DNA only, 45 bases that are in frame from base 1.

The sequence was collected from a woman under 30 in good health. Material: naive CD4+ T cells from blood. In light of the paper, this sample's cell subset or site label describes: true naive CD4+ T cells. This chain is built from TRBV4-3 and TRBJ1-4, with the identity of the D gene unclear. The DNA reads TGCGCCAGCAGCCAGAACAGTGCAACTAATGAAAAACTGTTTTTT. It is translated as CASSQNSATNEKLFF.